The 25 T cell receptor beta chains presented below share a single source sample, sequenced in a study of beta chain features in type 1 diabetes. Study observations and caveats: Significant though moderate, a shortening of TCRB CDR3s appeared in all four CD4+ subsets of Type 1 diabetes patients.

Sequencing targeted expressed TCRB transcripts, as all isolated RNA had been reverse transcribed. Some clones are missing from TCRdb's copy, which holds only in-frame ones; the method was immunoSEQ multiplex PCR. The sample consists of 310,000 or so clones, 9.3% of them appearing once. These receptors' antigens are unknown. Sequencing was performed on central memory CD4+ T cells from blood. The receptors were sampled from a man aged 30 to 39 with type 1 diabetes.

This clone was counted ten times or more. V and J are TRBV2 and TRBJ1-5, with TRBD1 as a possible D gene (5 bases). Germline V gives CDR1 SNHLY, CDR2 FYNNEI. The CDR3 extends over 14 amino acids. The V end lost 6 bases, the J end lost 6 bases, and 15 bases lay between the germline ends. The CDR3 loop reads CASRTTGLSQPQHF. Written as DNA, the CDR3 is TGTGCCAGCAGGACCACAGGTTTAAGTCAGCCCCAGCATTTT.

The V and J genes are TRBV28 and TRBJ1-2, with 8 bases aligning to TRBD1. J gave up 4 bases and V 1 base, and 5 bases lay outside the gene matches. Germline V CDR1 and CDR2: MDHEN, SYDVKM. This CDR3 has 15 amino acids. The CDR3 sequence is CASSLSTGGSYGYTF. CDR3 sequence (DNA): TGTGCCAGCAGTTTATCTACAGGGGGTAGCTATGGCTACACCTTC.

The chain uses TRBV7-8 and TRBJ1-1, with unresolved D. Trimming removed 4 bases from V and 3 bases from J, with 9 bases in between. CDR1 is SGHVS, CDR2 FQNEAQ, per germline. The CDR3 consists of 13 residues. Written as DNA, the CDR3 is TGTGCCAGCAGCTGGAAAGTGGACACTGAAGCTTTCTTT. Its translation is CASSWKVDTEAFF. The full variable domain, rest sourced from reference TRBV7-8 and TRBJ1-1, is GAGVSQSPRYKVAKRGQDVALRCDPISGHVSLFWYQQALGQGPEFLTYFQNEAQLDKSGLPSDRFFAERPEGSVSTLKIQRTQQEDSAVYLCASSWKVDTEAFFGQGTRLTVV.

This clone was counted a few times. This chain joins TRBV19 and TRBJ1-6, with D unresolved. The CDR3 covers 13 residues. The germline V and J ends were trimmed by 6 bases and 7 bases, with 10 bases remaining between them. Germline CDR1 reads LNHDA; CDR2 reads SQIVND (reference sequence). CDR3 bases: TGTGCCAGTAGCCGAATGGGGAATTCACCCCTCCACTTT. The encoded protein is CASSRMGNSPLHF.

This clone was counted a few times. This chain connects TRBV4-2 to TRBJ1-4, with a tentative D call TRBD1 (5 bases). CDR1 and CDR2 (germline): LGHNA, YNFKEQ. This CDR3 comprises 17 residues. V gave up 4 bases and J gave up 8 bases, with 23 bases separating them. CDR3 DNA: TGTGCCAGCAGCCCTGGCGGTTCCATACGGGGCGAAGAAAAACTGTTTTTT. It codes for CASSPGGSIRGEEKLFF.

This chain connects TRBV7-2 to TRBJ2-5; 9 bases align to TRBD2. V gave up 5 bases and J gave up 5 bases; unmatched junction bases: 9. There are 15 residues in the CDR3. Germline V CDR1 and CDR2: SGHTA, FQGNSA. The CDR3: CASSPSSGEVETQYF. In DNA form, the CDR3 reads TGTGCCAGCAGCCCTTCTAGCGGGGAAGTGGAGACCCAGTACTTC.

The V gene is TRBV2, the J gene TRBJ2-7; no definite D call. This CDR3 has 13 residues. The germline gives CDR1 SNHLY, CDR2 FYNNEI. V lost 2 bases to trimming and J lost 7 bases, with 12 bases between them. The CDR3 DNA reads TGTGCCAGCAGTGAATGGACCATGGGGGAGCAGTACTTC. Amino acids: CASSEWTMGEQYF.

This clone appeared a few times. This same CDR3 is encoded by further DNA sequences in the sample. The CDR3 nucleotides are TGCGCCAGCAGCCCAGGACAGGGGAATCAGCCCCAGCATTTT. This translates into CASSPGQGNQPQHF. This chain connects TRBV5-1 to TRBJ1-5; TRBD1 matches at 9 bases. The V gene's germline CDR1 is SGHRS and CDR2 YFSETQ. This CDR3 contains 14 residues. Losses at the gene ends were 4 bases for V and 4 bases for J; bases not matched to a gene: 3.

V and J are TRBV6-6 and TRBJ2-7; TRBD1 matches 7 bases. J gave up 0 bases and V 9 bases, and 5 bases lay outside the gene matches. CDR3 length: 13 amino acids. The germline V gene encodes CDR1 MNHNY and CDR2 SVGAGI (reference sequence). CDR3 region: CASGQDDSYEQYF. The CDR3 coding sequence is TGTGCCAGTGGACAGGATGACTCCTACGAGCAGTACTTC.

V and J are TRBV29-1 and TRBJ2-2, with TRBD1 identical over 10 bases. This CDR3 region has 12 residues. Trimming took 7 bases from V and 6 from J; bases not matched to a gene: 2. Germline loops: CDR1 SQVTM, CDR2 ANQGSEA. In nucleotides, the CDR3 is TGCAGCGGGGGACAGGGGCCCGGGGAGCTGTTTTTT. This sequence encodes CSGGQGPGELFF.

V and J are TRBV11-2 and TRBJ1-6, with a tentative D call TRBD1 (6 bases). The CDR3 loop spans 15 amino acids. Germline V lookup: CDR1 SGHAT, CDR2 FQNNGV. V dropped 2 bases and J dropped 7 bases, with 12 bases sitting between them. CDR3 loop: CASSLLGTKNSPLHF. The CDR3 DNA reads TGTGCCAGCAGCTTATTAGGGACAAAGAATTCACCCCTCCACTTT.

This chain links TRBV7-2 with TRBJ2-2, with TRBD1 as a possible D gene (6 bases). Germline CDR1 reads SGHTA; CDR2 reads FQGNSA. V was clipped by 5 bases and J by 4 bases, with 11 bases between them. This CDR3 is built from 14 residues. The CDR3 sequence: CASSETGTTGELFF. The DNA for the CDR3 is TGTGCCAGCAGCGAAACAGGGACCACCGGGGAGCTGTTTTTT.

The genes are TRBV18 and TRBJ2-5; tentatively, D is TRBD1 (6 bases). From germline, CDR1 is KGHSH and CDR2 LQKENI. Trimming took 1 base from V and 0 from J, leaving 6 bases between them. This CDR3 comprises 14 residues. CDR3 in DNA: TGTGCCAGCTCACCACGGACAGACCAAGAGACCCAGTACTTC. Translated, it gives CASSPRTDQETQYF.

Many counts were recorded for this clone. The sample contains more than one DNA sequence encoding this CDR3. The rearrangement joins TRBV11-2 to TRBJ2-6; D is perhaps TRBD1 or TRBD2 (5 bases each). Trimming removed 4 bases at V and 2 bases at J, with 9 bases between. The CDR3 loop spans 15 amino acids. CDR1 is SGHAT and CDR2 is FQNNGV in the germline V gene. The DNA for the CDR3 is TGTGCCAGCAGCTCAGAGGGGACTGGGGCCAACGTCCTGACTTTC. It encodes CASSSEGTGANVLTF.

This clone was found a few times. The chain recombines TRBV5-1 with TRBJ2-3; no clear D gene. Germline V lookup: CDR1 SGHRS, CDR2 YFSETQ. Trimming shortened V by 0 bases and J by 5 bases, and 7 bases separated the two germline ends. The CDR3 contains 13 residues. The CDR3 here is CASSLEWEDTQYF. Written as DNA, the CDR3 is TGCGCCAGCAGCTTGGAGTGGGAAGATACGCAGTATTTT.

A few counts support this clone. The chain carries TRBV2 and TRBJ2-1; 10 bases match TRBD2. V lost 7 bases to trimming and J lost 5 bases; unmatched junction nucleotides: 5. The length of the CDR3 is 14 residues. CDR1 SNHLY and CDR2 FYNNEI come from the germline V gene. CDR3 DNA sequence: TGTGCCAGCAAAGCGGGGGGGCGTGACAATGAGCAGTTCTTC. Translation gives CASKAGGRDNEQFF.

This clone has a handful of counts. CDR3 nucleotides: TGCGCCAGCCGCAATCCCGACAGGGGCTCTGGAAACACCATATATTTT. Its protein is CASRNPDRGSGNTIYF. The chain recombines TRBV5-1 with TRBJ1-3; TRBD1 matches at 8 bases. This CDR3 is built from 16 residues. Per germline, CDR1 SGHRS and CDR2 YFSETQ. V shed 7 bases and J 0 bases; nucleotides not matched to a gene: 9.

The chain is built from TRBV25-1 and TRBJ1-6, with 9 positions matching TRBD1. Trimming at V came to 6 bases and at J to 9 bases, leaving 9 bases not matched to a gene. The germline V gene encodes CDR1 MGHDK and CDR2 SYGVNS. CDR3 length equals 15 residues. The CDR3 protein is CASRGLGQGISPLHF. CDR3 coding DNA: TGTGCCAGCAGAGGTTTGGGACAGGGAATTTCACCCCTCCACTTT.

This clone was recorded many times. The chain uses TRBV28 and TRBJ1-3; unclear D gene. In germline, CDR1 is MDHEN, CDR2 SYDVKM. V gave up 4 bases and J gave up 0 bases, with 13 bases separating them. CDR3 length equals 16 residues. Here the CDR3 reads CASSYPRAASGNTIYF. CDR3 nucleotides: TGTGCCAGCAGTTACCCTCGTGCGGCCTCTGGAAACACCATATATTTT.

This clone was detected only a few times. CDR3 nucleotide sequence: TGTGCCATCAGTCCCCAACAGGGACAGACCCAGTACTTC. This translates into CAISPQQGQTQYF. This sequence joins TRBV10-3 and TRBJ2-5; perhaps TRBD1 as D (6 bases). The CDR3 loop spans 13 amino acids. Germline lookup yields CDR1 ENHRY and CDR2 SYGVKD. V was cut by 5 bases and J by 6 bases, with 13 bases left in between.

This clone was found a few times. This chain connects TRBV6-5 to TRBJ1-5; D gene ambiguous. CDR1 is MNHEY and CDR2 is SVGAGI in the germline V gene. V was shortened by 5 bases and J by 2 bases, with 13 bases between the two germline ends. The CDR3 loop spans 15 amino acids. The CDR3 reads CASSDWEDGNQPQHF. CDR3 sequence (DNA): TGTGCCAGCAGTGACTGGGAAGACGGCAATCAGCCCCAGCATTTT.

This clone was observed a handful of times. The gene calls are TRBV10-3 and TRBJ2-3; 10 nucleotides line up with TRBD1. Germline trimming cut 5 bases from V and 3 bases from J; bases unmatched to any gene: 2. The germline CDR1 and CDR2 sequences are ENHRY and SYGVKD. This CDR3 spans 14 amino acids. CDR3 coding DNA: TGTGCCATCAGTCCGGACAGGGGGACAGATACGCAGTATTTT. The encoded protein is CAISPDRGTDTQYF.

This sequence joins TRBV5-4 and TRBJ2-1; 7 nucleotides agree with TRBD1. CDR1 SGHNT and CDR2 YYREEE come from the germline V gene (reference sequence). The CDR3 loop spans 13 amino acids. With 3 bases clipped from V and 5 bases from J, the junction kept 2 bases outside the gene matches. The CDR3 DNA is TGTGCCAGCAGCTGGACAGGTGACAATGAGCAGTTCTTC. It is translated as CASSWTGDNEQFF.

This chain uses TRBV6-1 with TRBJ1-1; D ambiguous. CDR1 and CDR2 from the germline V gene are MNHNS and SASEGT. The V end lost 1 base, the J end lost 3 bases, and 6 bases lay between the germline ends. The CDR3 spans 13 residues. CDR3: CASSEGMHTEAFF. The DNA for the CDR3 is TGTGCCAGCAGTGAAGGGATGCACACTGAAGCTTTCTTT.

V is TRBV11-2 and J is TRBJ2-4; no clear D gene. This CDR3 is built from 13 residues. The V end lost 5 bases, the J end lost 5 bases, and 10 bases lay between the germline ends. The germline gives CDR1 SGHAT, CDR2 FQNNGV. The CDR3 here is CASSLGQENIQYF. The CDR3 DNA is TGTGCCAGCAGCCTGGGCCAGGAAAACATTCAGTACTTC.